This T cell receptor beta chain is from a study of cytomegalovirus exposure and HLA in healthy donors (TCRdb year 2017). Study-wide context: In an earlier analysis of about 560 of the donors, 250 to 350 Gb of sequence data and 117 million unique TCR beta sequences from about 179 million T cells were reported. The study used immunosequencing to profile the T cell repertoires of 666 subjects and linked those repertoires to cytomegalovirus serostatus. Donor age, sex, ethnicity and CMV serostatus were collected together with the repertoire data. A later analysis re-examined previously published TCR beta repertoires from roughly 720 donors and added high-resolution HLA genotyping to investigate patterns of TCR occurrence. An early release covering roughly 600 HLA-typed donors comprised roughly 300 gigabases of sequencing data and around 80 million unique TCR sequences. Of the roughly 400 genotyped donors, less than 90% were placed in the genetic ancestry cluster associated with self-reported Caucasian donors. In the later analysis, no new phenotypic data were used to find candidate immune exposures; instead, reliance was placed on TCR beta sequences and their occurrence across donors. To decide whether each TCR beta V gene segment behaved as functional or pseudogenic, an earlier analysis of some 570 of the donors relied on high-throughput TCR beta sequencing. All discovery cohort repertoires had been generated on a single sequencing platform. Class I and class II HLA loci were covered by the typing at four-digit resolution. The study was designed to test whether signatures of past pathogen exposure could be identified by cataloging public T cell receptors. In addition to the first cohort of approximately 670 subjects, a separate validation cohort of some 120 different subjects was used. A later genetic analysis took genome-wide SNP genotypes for 398 of the 666 donors and used that subset as a discovery cohort. Among under 450 genotyped donors of the cohort, an average of roughly 240,000 unique TCR beta nucleotide sequences were sequenced per donor, roughly a sixth of them non-productive. High-throughput TCR immunosequencing, statistical association of individual TCRs with disease status, and machine learning were combined to predict cytomegalovirus infection status. Typing coverage varied by locus: roughly 629-630 donors for A, B, C, DRB1 and DQB1; roughly 520 for DQA1; about 600 for DPA1; roughly 450 for DPB1. Four or five DR-DQ haplotypes were handled as single units for association and clustering because linkage in the cohort was strong. Points the paper makes about the study in general: Only TCR beta chains were sequenced in this cohort, and the absence of alpha or paired-chain data limited detectable features. A later analysis found that most CMV-associated TCR beta chains appeared HLA-restricted, with HLA associations seemingly driven largely by CMV exposure. When HLA alleles, especially DR and DQ, strongly co-occurred, attributing TCR associations to individual alleles was difficult. An association between a missense DCLRE1C variant and V-gene and J-gene trimming of TCR beta chains was found in a later genetic analysis and replicated in an independent cohort. In a later analysis, HLA-associated TCR beta chains showed more clonal expansion and lower generation probabilities than non-associated chains that were equally common. In an earlier analysis of under 600 of the donors, most TCR beta V segments were observed in productive rearrangements about 87% or about 30% of the time, broadly matching IMGT annotations. Specific HLA alleles were associated with 15,000 to 20,000 TCR beta sequences at a false discovery rate of 0.05 in a later analysis. A further reported finding was that TCR beta sequences accurately predicted the HLA-A and HLA-B alleles for most subjects in the first cohort. In a later analysis, the rate of TCR association differed among HLA loci, with DRB1 alleles having the most associated TCRs and HLA-C alleles having the fewest. Roughly uniform sequencing depth across donors was assumed in presence/absence analyses, although this assumption may not hold. While some public TCRs were present in many individuals, most TCR sequences turned up only very rarely across donors. The study gave a list of 150 to 200 TCR beta chains associated with cytomegalovirus. A group of highly shared sequence variants was considered likely to be a technical artifact of the sequencing pipeline. According to the authors, the approach could potentially be generalized to other disease states and immunological phenotypes. In vitro tests confirmed that a few of the cytomegalovirus-associated TCR beta chains recognize cytomegalovirus antigens. For the cohort, immune exposure information was limited to CMV serostatus. Some IMGT-functional V segments, including TRBV6-2 and TRBV6-3, could not be distinguished by the 87-base-pair reads and were therefore excluded. The earlier analysis of about 600 of the donors excluded 15 to 20 rarely observed V segments, including chromosome 9 orphons, because counts were too low. Because some donors lacked HLA typing at each locus, the association tests relied only on the typed subset. According to a later analysis, parvovirus B19, influenza, CMV and Epstein-Barr virus appeared linked to several top co-occurrence clusters. The classifier was reported to diagnose cytomegalovirus status with high specificity and sensitivity in both the original cohort and the validation cohort. Correlated functional status among segregating V segments might be attributable to linkage disequilibrium, but an unknown experimental factor could not be ruled out. Compared with the 666-donor mean, donors in an Asian-associated ancestry cluster had fewer N-insertions in productive TCRs, according to a later genetic analysis.

The cohort was made up of around 720 healthy bone marrow donors. Cohort members were all nominally healthy when sampled, although unrecorded immune exposures were likely present. The donor tested CMV seronegative, placing the donor among the roughly 400 seronegative members of the cohort. A peripheral blood sample was provided by each donor, and peripheral blood mononuclear cells were used for TCR beta sequencing. Genomic DNA was extracted from the blood cell samples with the Qiagen DNeasy Blood Extraction Kit. The CDR3 starts with the cysteine, ends with the phenylalanine, and has 13 residues. This entry keeps only the CDR3 DNA: 39 bases, framed from base 1. Looking up the germline V gene (reference sequence) yields CDR1 MNHEY and CDR2 SMNVEV. V is pared back by 3 bases and J by 3 bases, with 9 bases lying between the germline termini. A note on this clone: The target of this receptor is not known. The input lacks base qualities; no much larger clone sits a single base away.

Libraries were constructed by the immunoSEQ multiplex PCR assay. For the multiplex PCR, a mixture combining 60 forward primers for TCR Vbeta segments and 13 reverse primers for TCR Jbeta segments was used. A multiplex PCR assay on genomic DNA amplified the CDR3 region of rearranged TCR beta genes. Amplified TCR beta libraries were sequenced as 87-base-pair reads on the Illumina HiSeq System. Under the source paper's analysis protocol: Across the 640 or so repertoires, a later analysis counted 80 million or so unique TCR beta chains, some 11 million of which were shared by at least two donors. Raw reads were error-corrected and collapsed into unique sequences with a nearest-neighbor algorithm that merged closely related sequences to remove PCR and sequencing errors. V, D and J gene segments were assigned by aligning CDR3 sequences to IMGT reference sequences. For a sequence to be retained, at least a six-nucleotide match to both a V gene segment and a J gene segment was required. Rearrangements were classified as productive when the CDR3 lacked stop codons and remained in frame with V and J, and all other rearrangements were classified as non-productive. Following IMGT convention, CDR3 was defined as the stretch from the second conserved V-encoded cysteine up to the conserved J-encoded phenylalanine. Sequences without an unambiguous match to a single V gene segment were excluded from the earlier analysis of a few hundred of the donors. In an earlier analysis of several hundred of the donors, a V segment was called functional when productive rearrangements were above 56.7%, and segregating when the standard deviation between donors exceeded 5%. A statistical classification framework was built to diagnose cytomegalovirus status from the catalog of TCR beta chain sequences. In a later analysis, TCR nucleotide sequences were compared against IMGT/GENE-DB human TR gene sequences so that V and J genes could be assigned. The TCRdist pipeline was used in a later analysis to assign CDR3 sequences and most-parsimonious VDJ recombination scenarios. A later analysis defined each TCR beta chain by its CDR3 amino acid sequence plus V-gene family, and excluded reads lacking a unique V-gene family. In a later analysis, around 650 highly shared, low-generation-probability nucleotide sequences were removed to address suspected cross-contamination and a sequencing artifact. In a later analysis, a clonal expansion index was calculated for each public chain from normalized within-repertoire ranks of inferred template counts. In a later analysis, generation probabilities were computed using a VDJ recombination model fitted to out-of-frame rearrangements, and the results were checked against IGoR. In a later analysis, TCR-TCR, TCR-HLA and TCR-CMV co-occurrence was scored with hypergeometric tests, and a repertoire-size bias correction was applied to TCR pairs. To estimate false discovery rates, a later analysis permuted the HLA or CMV assignments 20 times. In a later analysis, co-occurring TCRs were grouped with DBSCAN, and TCRdist sequence similarity was added when clustering was performed within HLA-allele-positive subsets. Repertoires with fewer than 30,000 or more than 120,000 public chains were left out of co-occurrence clustering, as were five repertoires with anomalous nucleotide sharing. The immuneACCESS repertoire file appears here via TCRdb, limited to in-frame rearrangements. These files lack a portion of the clones; in checked studies, under half of the deficit traces to unresolved V genes, and the cause of the others is not known. Clonal size and the V and J genes are those of that table, whereas D and trimming came from the DNA. In this sample the table shows around 150,000 clones, about 80% of which occur a single time. Together, the top ten hold 4% to 5.5% of the sample.

The receptor chain draws on TRBV27 and TRBJ2-7; the D gene remains uncertain. The sequenced sample consisted of PBMCs. This TCR derives from a man between 25 and 39 years old in good health and CMV-seronegative. The bases are TGTGCCAGCAGTTTCAGTCCCCGCTACGAGCAGTACTTC. Its amino acids are CASSFSPRYEQYF.